These T cell receptor beta chains were read from a single sample in a study of blood T cells in healthy people across ages. Using its own MiXCR run on the 5' RACE reads, TCRdb lists one record per CDR3 protein. Of around 970,000 distinct CDR3 sequences listed, roughly half are singletons. The material sequenced was blood. Receptor source: a woman aged 55-69 years in good health. Both conserved end residues are part of each CDR3. The D gene is left open where the match is weak. Clone size is given for some rows only: seen once, a few or many times, or a class if the clone is expanded.

NA,TRBJ1-5,TRBV29-1,NA,CSVPRTPRGELAQHF,TGCAGCGTCCCCCGGACCCCGCGGGGGGAGTTAGCCCAGCATTTT
NA,TRBJ2-5,TRBV29-1,NA,CSGRPQGRETQYF,TGCAGCGGCCGGCCCCAGGGACGAGAGACCCAGTACTTC
few,TRBJ2-2,TRBV20-1,TRBD2,CSARDLASGSPINTGELFF,TGCAGTGCTAGAGATCTGGCTAGCGGGAGCCCCATTAACACCGGGGAGCTGTTTTTT
many,TRBJ1-1,TRBV2,TRBD1,CASSFSTGGTEAFF,TGTGCCAGCAGTTTTTCTACAGGGGGCACTGAAGCTTTCTTT
NA,TRBJ2-5,TRBV10-2,TRBD2,CASKDSGRGKTQYF,TGCGCCAGCAAAGATAGCGGGAGGGGGAAGACCCAGTACTTC
NA,TRBJ1-2,TRBV2,NA,CASSVTGNELLSDGYTF,TGTGCCAGCAGTGTGACCGGGAACGAGTTACTTTCAGATGGCTACACCTTC
few,TRBJ2-5,TRBV7-9,NA,CASSLRQAAKETQYF,TGTGCCAGCAGCCTTAGACAGGCCGCCAAAGAGACCCAGTACTTC
few,TRBJ2-7,TRBV27,NA,CASRGAPGGFEQYF,TGTGCCAGCAGGGGGGCGCCGGGAGGTTTTGAGCAGTACTTC
NA,TRBJ1-5,TRBV2,NA,CASSWGFGGNQPQHF,TGTGCCAGCAGTTGGGGATTCGGGGGGAATCAGCCCCAGCATTTT
NA,TRBJ2-7,TRBV7-2,NA,CASSLDVKGQYF,TGTGCCAGCAGCTTAGATGTTAAGGGGCAGTACTTC
few,TRBJ2-5,TRBV29-1,NA,CSVERGQETQYF,TGCAGCGTTGAGAGGGGCCAAGAGACCCAGTACTTC
NA,TRBJ2-1,TRBV29-1,NA,CSVRQNLYNEQFF,TGCAGCGTTCGACAGAACCTATACAATGAGCAGTTCTTC
NA,TRBJ2-2,TRBV10-2,TRBD2,CASSEYAGLATAGELFF,TGCGCCAGCAGTGAGTACGCGGGACTAGCTACGGCCGGGGAGCTGTTTTTT
NA,TRBJ1-2,TRBV20-1,TRBD1,CSASLNRGLRKGYTF,TGCAGTGCTAGTCTCAACAGGGGGCTGAGAAAAGGCTACACCTTC
once,TRBJ2-3,TRBV20-1,TRBD2,CSATDPGLAGSTDTQYF,TGCAGTGCTACGGACCCGGGACTAGCGGGATCCACAGATACGCAGTATTTT
NA,TRBJ1-5,TRBV5-1,TRBD1,CASSLAWTGDGNQPQHF,TGCGCCAGCAGCTTGGCTTGGACAGGGGATGGCAATCAGCCCCAGCATTTT
NA,TRBJ1-1,TRBV3-1,NA,CASSQAATEAFF,TGTGCCAGCAGCCAGGCCGCGACTGAAGCTTTCTTT
few,TRBJ2-1,TRBV7-2,TRBD1,CASSLTGQANWDEQFF,TGTGCCAGCAGCTTAACAGGACAGGCGAATTGGGATGAGCAGTTCTTC
NA,TRBJ2-2,TRBV14,TRBD2,CASSEVPGGVTGELFF,TGTGCCAGCAGCGAAGTCCCGGGAGGGGTCACCGGGGAGCTGTTTTTT
NA,TRBJ2-3,TRBV4-3,NA,CASSGRDYTDTQYF,TGCGCCAGCAGCGGAAGGGATTACACAGATACGCAGTATTTT
NA,TRBJ2-4,TRBV6-4,TRBD1,CATWDREAKNIQYF,TGTGCCACCTGGGACAGGGAGGCCAAAAACATTCAGTACTTC
NA,TRBJ2-5,TRBV2,NA,CASSPGIFAETQYF,TGTGCCAGCAGTCCAGGGATTTTTGCGGAGACCCAGTACTTC
NA,TRBJ2-1,TRBV7-9,TRBD2,CASSPAGLASVNEQFF,TGTGCCAGCAGCCCTGCGGGACTAGCGAGTGTCAATGAGCAGTTCTTC
NA,TRBJ2-6,TRBV5-1,NA,CASSLVGDGANVLTF,TGCGCCAGCAGCTTGGTCGGGGATGGGGCCAACGTCCTGACTTTC
NA,TRBJ2-1,TRBV15,TRBD2,CATFPGREAASGPNEQFF,TGTGCCACCTTTCCCGGCAGGGAAGCCGCTAGCGGGCCCAATGAGCAGTTCTTC
NA,TRBJ2-5,TRBV14,NA,CASSQDLRAIRPETQYF,TGTGCCAGCAGCCAAGATCTGCGCGCAATCAGGCCGGAGACCCAGTACTTC
NA,TRBJ1-2,TRBV12-5,NA,CASGLDGSHYGYTF,TGTGCTAGTGGTTTGGACGGGAGCCACTATGGCTACACCTTC
once,TRBJ2-1,TRBV21-1,NA,CANQDDRRDNEQFF,TGTGCCAACCAAGACGACAGGAGGGACAATGAGCAGTTCTTC
NA,TRBJ2-6,TRBV29-1,NA,CSVGPISGANVLTF,TGCAGCGTTGGACCGATATCTGGGGCCAACGTCCTGACTTTC
few,TRBJ1-5,TRBV6-2/TRBV6-3,NA,CASSYDGGNQPQHF,TGTGCCAGCAGTTACGACGGGGGCAATCAGCCCCAGCATTTT
few,TRBJ2-7,TRBV11-2,NA,CASSTVVGAFPRQYF,TGTGCCAGCAGCACGGTGGTGGGGGCGTTCCCACGGCAGTACTTC
NA,TRBJ2-5,TRBV2,NA,CASTRQAWEQYF,TGTGCCAGCACGAGACAGGCATGGGAGCAGTACTTC
few,TRBJ2-3,TRBV29-1,NA,CSVEEVHKYTDTQYF,TGCAGCGTTGAAGAGGTCCACAAATACACAGATACGCAGTATTTT
NA,TRBJ1-2,TRBV11-2,NA,CASRKTQEPYGYTF,TGTGCCAGCAGAAAAACTCAGGAACCCTATGGCTACACCTTC
NA,TRBJ1-4,TRBV7-9,NA,CASSPTFNEKLFF,TGTGCCAGCAGCCCCACGTTTAATGAAAAACTGTTTTTT
few,TRBJ2-7,TRBV7-9,NA,CASSLDPLGSEGEQYF,TGTGCCAGCAGCTTAGACCCCCTTGGATCGGAGGGGGAGCAGTACTTC
few,TRBJ2-1,TRBV4-1,TRBD2,CASSQGLAGGYNEQFF,TGCGCCAGCAGCCAGGGTCTAGCGGGAGGTTACAATGAGCAGTTCTTC
few,TRBJ2-5,TRBV6-5,NA,CASSYPGKETQYF,TGTGCCAGCAGTTACCCGGGAAAAGAGACCCAGTACTTC
NA,TRBJ1-4,TRBV14,NA,CASSQDSEQLFF,TGTGCCAGCAGCCAAGACAGCGAGCAACTGTTTTTT
few,TRBJ2-3,TRBV9,NA,CASSMADTQYF,TGTGCCAGCAGTATGGCAGATACGCAGTATTTT
few,TRBJ2-5,TRBV7-9,NA,CASSFVLGQKTQYF,TGTGCCAGCAGCTTCGTTCTCGGCCAGAAGACCCAGTACTTC
many,TRBJ2-7,TRBV6-1,TRBD1,CASSDRGPYEQYF,TGTGCCAGCAGCGACAGGGGTCCCTACGAGCAGTACTTC
many,TRBJ2-7,TRBV18,NA,CASSPLDSYEQYF,TGTGCCAGCAGCCCCCTGGACTCCTACGAGCAGTACTTC
NA,TRBJ2-1,TRBV20-1,NA,CSASPGLMEFF,TGCAGTGCTAGCCCCGGGCTAATGGAGTTCTTC
NA,TRBJ2-5,TRBV3-1,NA,CASSQGPSTYNEQYF,TGTGCCAGCAGCCAAGGCCCGTCGACCTACAATGAGCAGTACTTC
NA,TRBJ2-1,TRBV5-1,TRBD1,CASSLAPGQSNNEQFF,TGCGCCAGCAGCTTGGCCCCGGGACAGAGTAACAATGAGCAGTTCTTC
few,TRBJ2-7,TRBV20-1,TRBD2,CSAREGGRYSSYEQYF,TGCAGTGCTAGAGAGGGCGGGAGGTACAGTTCCTACGAGCAGTACTTC
NA,TRBJ2-7,TRBV4-1,NA,CASSSPALGIEQYF,TGCGCCAGCAGCTCCCCAGCCCTAGGGATCGAGCAGTACTTC
few,TRBJ2-1,TRBV20-1,TRBD2,CSAREPPRSGKTSYNEQFF,TGCAGTGCTAGAGAACCACCCCGTAGCGGGAAGACCTCCTACAATGAGCAGTTCTTC
NA,TRBJ2-5,TRBV5-1,NA,CASSLGSPGQYF,TGCGCCAGCAGCTTGGGTTCTCCCGGGCAGTACTTC
NA,TRBJ2-1,TRBV6-5,NA,CASAVEGSNYNEQFF,TGTGCCAGCGCCGTCGAGGGGAGCAACTACAATGAGCAGTTCTTC
NA,TRBJ1-2,TRBV7-2,NA,CASSLVQGDYGYTF,TGTGCCAGCAGCCTAGTACAAGGCGACTATGGCTACACCTTC
few,TRBJ2-7,TRBV29-1,TRBD1,CSVGYRGSYEQYF,TGCAGCGTTGGTTACAGGGGGAGCTACGAGCAGTACTTC
NA,TRBJ2-5,TRBV27,TRBD2,CASSLFAGGLGTQYF,TGTGCCAGCAGTTTATTTGCGGGAGGGTTGGGGACCCAGTACTTC
NA,TRBJ2-7,TRBV7-8,NA,CASDPPEQGYGGGAYEQYF,TGTGCCAGCGACCCCCCGGAACAGGGGTATGGAGGGGGGGCCTACGAGCAGTACTTC
NA,TRBJ2-5,TRBV27,TRBD2,CASSPLTSGKQETQYF,TGTGCCAGCAGTCCATTGACTAGCGGAAAACAAGAGACCCAGTACTTC
NA,TRBJ2-7,TRBV7-9,TRBD1,CASNHTGGYEQYF,TGTGCCAGCAACCACACAGGGGGCTACGAGCAGTACTTC
NA,TRBJ2-5,TRBV7-9,TRBD2,CASSFPGTIQETQYF,TGTGCCAGCAGCTTCCCCGGGACTATACAAGAGACCCAGTACTTC
NA,TRBJ2-7,TRBV20-1,NA,CSARPGSYEQYF,TGCAGTGCTAGACCGGGTTCCTACGAGCAGTACTTC
few,TRBJ2-6,TRBV12-3/TRBV12-4,NA,CASSLRAGRSGANVLTF,TGTGCCAGCAGTTTAAGGGCAGGGCGATCTGGGGCCAACGTCCTGACTTTC